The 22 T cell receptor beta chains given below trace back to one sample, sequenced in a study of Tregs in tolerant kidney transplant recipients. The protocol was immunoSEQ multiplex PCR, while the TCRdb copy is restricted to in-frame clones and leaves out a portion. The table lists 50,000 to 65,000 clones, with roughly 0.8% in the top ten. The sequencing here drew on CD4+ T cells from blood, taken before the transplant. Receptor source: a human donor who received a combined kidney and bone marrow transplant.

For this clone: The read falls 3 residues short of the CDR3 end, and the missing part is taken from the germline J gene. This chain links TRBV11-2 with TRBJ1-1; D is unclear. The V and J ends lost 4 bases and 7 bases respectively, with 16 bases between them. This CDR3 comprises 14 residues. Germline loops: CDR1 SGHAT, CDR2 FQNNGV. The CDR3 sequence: CASSSQGFMSEAFF. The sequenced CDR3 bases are TGTGCCAGCAGCTCCCAAGGGTTTATGAGTGAA.

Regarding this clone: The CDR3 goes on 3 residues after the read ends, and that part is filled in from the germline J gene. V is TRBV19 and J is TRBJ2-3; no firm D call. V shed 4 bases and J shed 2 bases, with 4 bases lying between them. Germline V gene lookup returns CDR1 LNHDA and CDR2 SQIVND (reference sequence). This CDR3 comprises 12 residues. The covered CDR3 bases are TGTGCCAGTAGTACCGTCACAGATACG. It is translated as CASSTVTDT. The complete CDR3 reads CASSTVTDTQYF. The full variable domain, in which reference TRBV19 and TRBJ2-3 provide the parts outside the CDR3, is DGGITQSPKYLFRKEGQNVTLSCEQNLNHDAMYWYRQDPGQGLRLIYYSQIVNDFQKGDIAEGYSVSREKKESFPLTVTSAQKNPTAFYLCASSTVTDTQYFGPGTRLTVL.

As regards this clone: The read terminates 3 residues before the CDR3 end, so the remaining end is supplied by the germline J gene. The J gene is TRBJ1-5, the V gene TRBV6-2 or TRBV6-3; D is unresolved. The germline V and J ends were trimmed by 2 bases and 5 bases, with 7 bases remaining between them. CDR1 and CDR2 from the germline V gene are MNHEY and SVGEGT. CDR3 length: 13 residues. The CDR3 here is CASSYGRYQPQHF. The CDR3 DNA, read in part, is TGTGCCAGCAGTTACGGCAGATATCAGCCC.

The CDR3 spells CASSLTPGETQYF. Partial CDR3 DNA: TGCGCCAGCAGCTTGACCCCGGGAGAGACC. This chain joins TRBV5-1 and TRBJ2-5; no firm D call. From the germline J gene comes the end of the CDR3, since the read stops 3 residues before it. The V and J ends lost 1 base and 4 bases respectively, with 8 bases between them. The CDR3 covers 13 residues. The germline V gene has CDR1 SGHRS and CDR2 YFSETQ. Using reference TRBV5-1 and TRBJ2-5 for the parts outside the CDR3, the full variable domain is KAGVTQTPRYLIKTRGQQVTLSCSPISGHRSVSWYQQTPGQGLQFLFEYFSETQRNKGNFPGRFSGRQFSNSRSEMNVSTLELGDSALYLCASSLTPGETQYFGPGTRLLVL.

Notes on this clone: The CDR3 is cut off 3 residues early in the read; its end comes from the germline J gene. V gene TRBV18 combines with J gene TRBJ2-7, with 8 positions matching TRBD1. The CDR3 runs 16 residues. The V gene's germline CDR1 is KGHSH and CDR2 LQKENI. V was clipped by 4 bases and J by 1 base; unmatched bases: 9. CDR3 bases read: TGTGCCAGCTCACGAGAGACAGGGGTGTATTCCTACGAG. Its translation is CASSRETGVYSYE. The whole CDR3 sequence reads CASSRETGVYSYEQYF.

The part of the CDR3 DNA that was read is TGTGCCAGTAGTCGGACAGGGGGTAATCAGCCC. This codes for CASSRTGGNQP. The complete CDR3 sequence is CASSRTGGNQPQHF. V is TRBV19 and J is TRBJ1-5, with TRBD1 matching 10 bases. With the read ending 3 residues before the CDR3 end, the germline J gene is used to fill in that end. Germline V gene data show CDR1 as LNHDA and CDR2 as SQIVND (reference sequence). The CDR3 spans 14 residues. The V gene end was trimmed by 5 bases and the J gene end by 4 bases; junction bases not matched to a gene: 2.

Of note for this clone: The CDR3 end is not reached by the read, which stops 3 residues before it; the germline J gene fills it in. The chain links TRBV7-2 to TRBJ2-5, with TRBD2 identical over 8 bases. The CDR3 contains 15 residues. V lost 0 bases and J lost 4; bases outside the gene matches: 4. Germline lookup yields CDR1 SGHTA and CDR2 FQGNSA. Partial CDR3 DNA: TGTGCCAGCAGCTTAGCCCATCTAGCGGGAGAGACC. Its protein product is CASSLAHLAGET. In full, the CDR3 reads CASSLAHLAGETQYF.

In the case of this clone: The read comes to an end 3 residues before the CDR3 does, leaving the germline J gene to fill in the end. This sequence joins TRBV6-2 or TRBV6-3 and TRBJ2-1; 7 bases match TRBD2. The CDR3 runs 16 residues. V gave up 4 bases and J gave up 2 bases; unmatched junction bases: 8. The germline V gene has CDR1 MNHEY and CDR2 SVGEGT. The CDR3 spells CASSSPQAGAYNEQFF. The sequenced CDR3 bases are TGTGCCAGCAGTTCCCCACAGGCGGGGGCCTACAATGAG.

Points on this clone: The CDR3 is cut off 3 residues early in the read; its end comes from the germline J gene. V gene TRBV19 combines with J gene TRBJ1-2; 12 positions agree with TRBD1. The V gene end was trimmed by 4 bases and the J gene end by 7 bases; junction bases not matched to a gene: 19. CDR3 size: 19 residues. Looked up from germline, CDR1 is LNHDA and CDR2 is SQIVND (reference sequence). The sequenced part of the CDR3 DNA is TGTGCCAGTAGTACCTGGAGGTATATTAGGGACAGGGGGCGTCTTGGC. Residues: CASSTWRYIRDRGRLG. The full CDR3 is CASSTWRYIRDRGRLGYTF.

The CDR3 DNA, read in part, is TGTGCCAGCAGCCGTCGGGACAGGGCGAATGAAAAA. It translates to CASSRRDRANEK. The CDR3 as a whole reads CASSRRDRANEKLFF. This chain connects TRBV7-9 to TRBJ1-4, with 9 nucleotides matching TRBD1. The read comes to an end 3 residues before the CDR3 does, leaving the germline J gene to fill in the end. Germline assignment: CDR1 SEHNR and CDR2 FQNEAQ (reference sequence). Trimming cost V 5 bases and J 5 bases; bases outside gene matches: 6. CDR3 length: 15 residues.

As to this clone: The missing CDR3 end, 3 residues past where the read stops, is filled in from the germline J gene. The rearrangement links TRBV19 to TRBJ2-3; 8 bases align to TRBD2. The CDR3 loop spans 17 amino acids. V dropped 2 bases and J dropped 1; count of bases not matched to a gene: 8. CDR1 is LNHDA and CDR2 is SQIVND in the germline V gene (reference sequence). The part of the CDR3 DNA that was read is TGTGCCAGTAGTATAAACGGGGGGGCCCTCGGCACAGATACG. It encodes CASSINGGALGTDT. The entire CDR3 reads CASSINGGALGTDTQYF.

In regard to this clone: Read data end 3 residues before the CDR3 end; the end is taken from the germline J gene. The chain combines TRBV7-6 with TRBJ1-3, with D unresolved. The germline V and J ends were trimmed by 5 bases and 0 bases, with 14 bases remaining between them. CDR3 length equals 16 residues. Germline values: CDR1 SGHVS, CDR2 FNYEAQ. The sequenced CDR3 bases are TGTGCCAGCAGCACTAACGGTTCTCCCTCTGGAAACACC. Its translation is CASSTNGSPSGNT. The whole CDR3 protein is CASSTNGSPSGNTIYF.

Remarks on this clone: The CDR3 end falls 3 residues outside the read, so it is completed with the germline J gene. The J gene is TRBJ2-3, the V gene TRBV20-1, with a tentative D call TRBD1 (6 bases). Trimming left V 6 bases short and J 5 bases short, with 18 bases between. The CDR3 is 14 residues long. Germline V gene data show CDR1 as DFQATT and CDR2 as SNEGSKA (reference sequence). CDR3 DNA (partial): TGCAGTGCGACTACAGGGAGTGGAAAAGATACG. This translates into CSATTGSGKDT. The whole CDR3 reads CSATTGSGKDTQYF.

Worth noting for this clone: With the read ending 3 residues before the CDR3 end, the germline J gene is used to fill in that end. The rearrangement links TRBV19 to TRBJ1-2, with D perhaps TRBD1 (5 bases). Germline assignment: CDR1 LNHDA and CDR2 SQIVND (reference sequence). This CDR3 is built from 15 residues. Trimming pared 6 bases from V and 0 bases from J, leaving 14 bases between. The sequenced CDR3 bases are TGTGCCAGTAGACCAAGACAGAGAGCTAACTATGGC. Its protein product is CASRPRQRANYG. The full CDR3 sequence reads CASRPRQRANYGYTF.

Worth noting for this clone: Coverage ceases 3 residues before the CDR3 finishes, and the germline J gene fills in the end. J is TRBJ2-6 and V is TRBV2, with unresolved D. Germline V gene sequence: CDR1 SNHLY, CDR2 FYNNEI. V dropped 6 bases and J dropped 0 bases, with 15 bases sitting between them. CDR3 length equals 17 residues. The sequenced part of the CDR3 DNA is TGTGCCAGCAGGGAGACTCAATCAAACTCTGGGGCCAACGTC. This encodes CASRETQSNSGANV. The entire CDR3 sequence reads CASRETQSNSGANVLTF.

The CDR3 protein is CASSQSNQPQHF. The sequenced CDR3 bases are TGTGCCAGCAGTCAGAGCAATCAGCCC. This chain links TRBV6-2 or TRBV6-3 with TRBJ1-5, with no clear D. The sequenced fragment ends 3 residues before the CDR3 boundary, so the rest is inferred from the germline J gene. CDR3 length equals 12 residues. CDR1 is MNHEY and CDR2 is SVGEGT in the germline V gene. V was clipped by 5 bases and J by 1 base, with 3 bases between them.

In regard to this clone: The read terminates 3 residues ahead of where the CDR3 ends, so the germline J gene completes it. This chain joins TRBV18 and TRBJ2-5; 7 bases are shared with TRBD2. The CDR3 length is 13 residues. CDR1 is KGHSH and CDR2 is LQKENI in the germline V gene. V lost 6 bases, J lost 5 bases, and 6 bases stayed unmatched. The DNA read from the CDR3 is TGTGCCAGCTCCGGACTAGGTCTGGAGACC. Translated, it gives CASSGLGLET. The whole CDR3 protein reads CASSGLGLETQYF.

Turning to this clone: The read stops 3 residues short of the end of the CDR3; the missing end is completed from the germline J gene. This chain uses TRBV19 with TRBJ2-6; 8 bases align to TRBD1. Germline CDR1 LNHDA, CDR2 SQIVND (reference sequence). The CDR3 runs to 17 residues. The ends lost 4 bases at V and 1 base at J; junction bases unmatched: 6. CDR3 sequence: CASSTWTGRSGANVLTF. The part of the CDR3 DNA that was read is TGTGCCAGTAGTACCTGGACAGGGCGGTCTGGGGCCAACGTC.

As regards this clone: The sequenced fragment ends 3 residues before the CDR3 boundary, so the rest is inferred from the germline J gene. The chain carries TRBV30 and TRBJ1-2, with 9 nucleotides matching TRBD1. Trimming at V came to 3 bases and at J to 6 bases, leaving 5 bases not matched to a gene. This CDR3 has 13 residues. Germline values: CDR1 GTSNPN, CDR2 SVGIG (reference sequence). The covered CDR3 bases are TGTGCCTGGAGAGGGGACAGGGCTCATGGC. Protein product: CAWRGDRAHG. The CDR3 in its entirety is CAWRGDRAHGYTF.

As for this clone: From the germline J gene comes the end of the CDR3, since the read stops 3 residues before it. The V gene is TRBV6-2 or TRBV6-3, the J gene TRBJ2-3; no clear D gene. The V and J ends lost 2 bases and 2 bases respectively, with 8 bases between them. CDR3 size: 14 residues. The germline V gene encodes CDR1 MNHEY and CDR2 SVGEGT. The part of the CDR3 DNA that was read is TGTGCCAGCAGTTACGCAGTACACACAGATACG. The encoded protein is CASSYAVHTDT. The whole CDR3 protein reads CASSYAVHTDTQYF.

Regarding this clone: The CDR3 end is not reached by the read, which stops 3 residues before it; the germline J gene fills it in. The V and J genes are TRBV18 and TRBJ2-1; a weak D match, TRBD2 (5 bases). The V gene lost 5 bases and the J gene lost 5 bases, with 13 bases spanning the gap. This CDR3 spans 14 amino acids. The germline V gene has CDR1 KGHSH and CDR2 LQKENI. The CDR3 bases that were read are TGTGCCAGCTCATCCCTGATGCGGGACAATGAG. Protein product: CASSSLMRDNE. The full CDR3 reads CASSSLMRDNEQFF.

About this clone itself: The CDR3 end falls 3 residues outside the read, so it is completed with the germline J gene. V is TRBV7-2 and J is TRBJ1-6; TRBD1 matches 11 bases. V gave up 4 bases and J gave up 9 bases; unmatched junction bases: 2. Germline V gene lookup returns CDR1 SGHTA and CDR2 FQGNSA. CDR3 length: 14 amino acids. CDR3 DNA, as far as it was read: TGTGCCAGCAGCTCGGGACAGGGGGGTTCACCC. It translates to CASSSGQGGSP. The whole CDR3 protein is CASSSGQGGSPLHF.